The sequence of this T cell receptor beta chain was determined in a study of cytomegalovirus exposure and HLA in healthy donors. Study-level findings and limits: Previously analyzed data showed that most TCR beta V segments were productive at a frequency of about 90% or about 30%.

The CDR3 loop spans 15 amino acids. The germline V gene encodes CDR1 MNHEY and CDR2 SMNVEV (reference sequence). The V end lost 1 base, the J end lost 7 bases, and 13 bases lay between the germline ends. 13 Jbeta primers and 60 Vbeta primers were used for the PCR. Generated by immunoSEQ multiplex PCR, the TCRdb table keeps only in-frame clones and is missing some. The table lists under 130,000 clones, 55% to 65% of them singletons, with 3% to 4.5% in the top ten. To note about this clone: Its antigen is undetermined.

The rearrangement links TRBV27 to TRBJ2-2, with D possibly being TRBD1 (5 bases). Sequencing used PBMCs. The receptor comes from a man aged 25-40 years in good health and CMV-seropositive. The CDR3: CASSLWSGLGGELFF. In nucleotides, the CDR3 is TGTGCCAGCAGTTTATGGTCAGGGTTGGGCGGGGAGCTGTTTTTT.